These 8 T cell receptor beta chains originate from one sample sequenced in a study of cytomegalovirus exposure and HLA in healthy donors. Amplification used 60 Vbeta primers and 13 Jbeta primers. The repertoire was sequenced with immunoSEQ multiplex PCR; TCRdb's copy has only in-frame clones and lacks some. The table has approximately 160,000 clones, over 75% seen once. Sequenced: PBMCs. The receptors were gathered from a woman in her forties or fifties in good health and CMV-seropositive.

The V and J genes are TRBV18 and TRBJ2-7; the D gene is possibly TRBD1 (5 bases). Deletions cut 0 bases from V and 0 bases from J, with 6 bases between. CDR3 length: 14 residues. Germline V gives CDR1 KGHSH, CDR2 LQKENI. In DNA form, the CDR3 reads TGTGCCAGCTCACCACCAAGGGGCTCCTACGAGCAGTACTTC. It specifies CASSPPRGSYEQYF.

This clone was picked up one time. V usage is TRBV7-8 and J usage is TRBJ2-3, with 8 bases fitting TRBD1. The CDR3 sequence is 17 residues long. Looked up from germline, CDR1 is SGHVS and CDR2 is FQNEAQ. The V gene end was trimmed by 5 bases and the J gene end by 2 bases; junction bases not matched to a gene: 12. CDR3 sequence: CASSTDRDTSYTDTQYF. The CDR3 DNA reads TGTGCCAGCAGCACGGACAGGGATACCTCCTACACAGATACGCAGTATTTT.

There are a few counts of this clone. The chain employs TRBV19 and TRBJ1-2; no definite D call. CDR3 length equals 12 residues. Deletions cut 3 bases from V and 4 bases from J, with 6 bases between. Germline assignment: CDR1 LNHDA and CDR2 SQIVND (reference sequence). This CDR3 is CASSIFSYGYTF. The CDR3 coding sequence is TGTGCCAGTAGTATCTTCTCCTATGGCTACACCTTC.

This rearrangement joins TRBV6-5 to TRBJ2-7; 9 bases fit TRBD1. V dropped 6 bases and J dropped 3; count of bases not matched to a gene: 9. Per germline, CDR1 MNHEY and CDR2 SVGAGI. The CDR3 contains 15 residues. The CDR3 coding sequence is TGTGCCAGCAGGTTTGACAGGGGGTCCCACTACGAGCAGTACTTC. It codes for CASRFDRGSHYEQYF.

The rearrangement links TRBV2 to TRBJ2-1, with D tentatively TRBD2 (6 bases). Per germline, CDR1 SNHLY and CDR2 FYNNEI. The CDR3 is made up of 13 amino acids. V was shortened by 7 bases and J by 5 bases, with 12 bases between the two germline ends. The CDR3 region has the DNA TGTGCCAGCACGGGGGAGATAAACAATGAGCAGTTCTTC. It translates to CASTGEINNEQFF.

In nucleotides, the CDR3 is TGTGCCAGCAGCTGGCGGTGGAACACTGAAGCTTTCTTT. This translates into CASSWRWNTEAFF. This chain joins TRBV7-9 and TRBJ1-1; no definite D call. CDR3 size: 13 residues. The germline V gene encodes CDR1 SEHNR and CDR2 FQNEAQ (reference sequence). V lost 4 bases to trimming and J lost 1 base, with 7 bases between them.

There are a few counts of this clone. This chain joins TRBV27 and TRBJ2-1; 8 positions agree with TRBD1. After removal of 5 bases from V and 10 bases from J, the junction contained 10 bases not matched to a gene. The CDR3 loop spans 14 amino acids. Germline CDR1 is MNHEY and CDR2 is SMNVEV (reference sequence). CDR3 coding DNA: TGTGCCAGCAGTCTGTTCGGACAGGGATCGGAGCAGTTCTTC. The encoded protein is CASSLFGQGSEQFF.

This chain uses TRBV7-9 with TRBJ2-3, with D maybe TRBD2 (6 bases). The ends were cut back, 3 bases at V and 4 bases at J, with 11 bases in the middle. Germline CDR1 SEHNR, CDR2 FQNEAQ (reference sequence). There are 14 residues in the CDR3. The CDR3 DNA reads TGTGCCAGCAGCTTTGGGGGGAATGCAGATACGCAGTATTTT. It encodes CASSFGGNADTQYF.